These 25 T cell receptor beta chains originate from one sample sequenced in a study of OX40 agonist ivuxolimab in advanced cancers. Here immunoSEQ multiplex PCR was the method, and the copy in TCRdb shows in-frame clones only, minus some. The sample has roughly 69,000 clones; 91% are singletons. The sample in question was CD4+ or CD8+ T cells sorted from blood, obtained in a trial of the OX40 agonist ivuxolimab. Source of these receptors: an adult with an advanced solid tumor such as melanoma, head and neck, liver or kidney cancer.

This clone was detected a few times. The chain links TRBV7-8 to TRBJ1-5, with 8 nucleotides matching TRBD1. The CDR3 extends over 16 amino acids. Germline V gene lookup returns CDR1 SGHVS and CDR2 FQNEAQ. Losses at the gene ends were 0 bases for V and 1 base for J; bases not matched to a gene: 2. CDR3 nucleotide sequence: TGTGCCAGCAGCTTAGCTAGGGACAGGAGCAATCAGCCCCAGCATTTT. It codes for CASSLARDRSNQPQHF.

The table lists this clone with a count of one. The J gene is TRBJ1-2, the V gene TRBV21-1. TRBV21-1 is a documented pseudogene. This CDR3 spans 19 amino acids. Here the CDR3 reads CASIQDSPGLGWTVYGYTF. In nucleotides, the CDR3 is TGTGCCAGCATCCAAGACTCACCCGGACTTGGGTGGACCGTCTATGGCTACACCTTC.

V usage is TRBV25-1 and J usage is TRBJ1-1, with D perhaps matching TRBD1 (5 bases). Trimming left V 2 bases short and J 1 base short, with 8 bases between. Germline-derived CDR1 and CDR2 are MGHDK and SYGVNS. CDR3 length equals 14 residues. DNA for the CDR3: TGTGCCAGCAGTGAACCGGGGCAGAACACTGAAGCTTTCTTT. It codes for CASSEPGQNTEAFF.

The rearrangement joins TRBV7-2 to TRBJ2-7, with unresolved D. The CDR3 is 14 amino acids. Trimming shortened V by 2 bases and J by 1 base, and 9 bases separated the two germline ends. CDR1 SGHTA and CDR2 FQGNSA come from the germline V gene. The CDR3 nucleotides read TGTGCCAGCAGCTTATCCGGGCTATCCTACGAGCAGTACTTC. Translating it yields CASSLSGLSYEQYF. The variable domain in full, with the rest retrieved from reference TRBV7-2 and TRBJ2-7, is GAGVSQSPSNKVTEKGKDVELRCDPISGHTALYWYRQSLGQGLEFLIYFQGNSAPDKSGLPSDRFSAERTGGSVSTLTIQRTQQEDSAVYLCASSLSGLSYEQYFGPGTRLTVT.

The chain carries TRBV29-1 and TRBJ2-7; D is tentatively TRBD1 or TRBD2 (6 bases each). The V end lost 6 bases, the J end lost 4 bases, and 16 bases lay between the germline ends. This CDR3 spans 13 amino acids. CDR1 SQVTM and CDR2 ANQGSEA come from the germline V gene. CDR3 DNA: TGCAGCGTCGCCGAGTGGGGGGCATACGAGCAGTACTTC. Translation gives CSVAEWGAYEQYF.

The V gene is TRBV29-1, the J gene TRBJ1-5; 10 nucleotides align to TRBD1. Unmatched junction bases numbered 15, after V lost 4 bases and J lost 6 bases. The CDR3 covers 17 residues. CDR1 SQVTM and CDR2 ANQGSEA come from the germline V gene. DNA of the CDR3: TGCAGCGTTGGAGAAGGGGACAGGGGTGGAGGGAGTCAGCCCCAGCATTTT. It codes for CSVGEGDRGGGSQPQHF.

The rearrangement uses TRBV28 and TRBJ2-7; D remains ambiguous. This CDR3 has 13 amino acids. CDR1 and CDR2 (germline): MDHEN, SYDVKM. V lost 8 bases and J lost 2, with 13 bases in between. In nucleotides, the CDR3 is TGTGCCAGCGCCTCCGCCCCCCCCTACGAGCAGTACTTC. It specifies CASASAPPYEQYF.

This chain links TRBV2 with TRBJ2-5; no reliable D call. This CDR3 has 13 amino acids. Trimming shortened V by 6 bases and J by 3 bases, and 11 bases separated the two germline ends. In germline, CDR1 is SNHLY, CDR2 FYNNEI. CDR3 protein: CASRVEVKETQYF. CDR3 DNA: TGTGCCAGCAGGGTAGAGGTGAAAGAGACCCAGTACTTC. Looking up the rest from reference TRBV2 and TRBJ2-5 gives the full variable domain: EPEVTQTPSHQVTQMGQEVILRCVPISNHLYFYWYRQILGQKVEFLVSFYNNEISEKSEIFDDQFSVERPDGSNFTLKIRSTKLEDSAMYFCASRVEVKETQYFGPGTRLLVL.

This chain links TRBV6-6 with TRBJ2-7; D remains unclear. This CDR3 contains 11 residues. CDR1 and CDR2 from the germline V gene are MNHNY and SVGAGI (reference sequence). The V and J ends lost 7 bases and 3 bases respectively, with 7 bases between them. The CDR3 region has the DNA TGTGCCAGCAAAGAGGTCTACGAGCAGTACTTC. It translates to CASKEVYEQYF.

V is TRBV19 and J is TRBJ2-5; D is undetermined. V gave up 4 bases and J gave up 3 bases, with 6 bases separating them. The CDR3 is 12 residues long. CDR1 is LNHDA and CDR2 is SQIVND in the germline V gene (reference sequence). Here the CDR3 reads CASSTFEETQYF. The CDR3, as DNA: TGTGCCAGTAGTACCTTCGAAGAGACCCAGTACTTC.

The chain uses TRBV5-1 and TRBJ2-1, with unresolved D. The CDR3 has 12 amino acids. V was shortened by 5 bases and J by 6 bases, with 9 bases between the two germline ends. The V gene's germline CDR1 is SGHRS and CDR2 YFSETQ. The CDR3 spells CASSHDLNEQFF. CDR3 in DNA: TGCGCCAGCAGTCATGACCTCAATGAGCAGTTCTTC.

A single count supports this clone. V gene TRBV2 combines with J gene TRBJ2-1; unclear D gene. The CDR3 loop spans 13 amino acids. The V gene lost 8 bases and the J gene lost 9 bases, with 17 bases spanning the gap. From germline, CDR1 is SNHLY and CDR2 FYNNEI. CDR3 region: CASGWQDAGEQFF. The CDR3 nucleotides are TGTGCCAGCGGTTGGCAGGATGCTGGTGAGCAGTTCTTC.

This sequence joins TRBV27 and TRBJ2-7; D might be TRBD1 (5 bases). Trimming cost V 6 bases and J 9 bases, with 15 bases left between them. CDR1 and CDR2 from the germline V gene are MNHEY and SMNVEV (reference sequence). The CDR3 consists of 12 residues. Written as DNA, the CDR3 is TGTGCCAGCAGGAGGCAGGGTGGTGGGCAGTACTTC. Amino acid sequence: CASRRQGGGQYF.

The rearrangement links TRBV7-6 to TRBJ1-1, with 7 bases aligning to TRBD1. CDR3 length equals 17 residues. V shed 0 bases and J 1 base; nucleotides not matched to a gene: 8. The germline V gene encodes CDR1 SGHVS and CDR2 FNYEAQ. CDR3 bases: TGTGCCAGCAGCTTAGCGCGTAGGGGGCAGGGGAACACTGAAGCTTTCTTT. This codes for CASSLARRGQGNTEAFF.

V and J are TRBV6-5 and TRBJ2-7; D gene ambiguous. V was clipped by 2 bases and J by 4 bases, with 6 bases between them. The V gene's germline CDR1 is MNHEY and CDR2 SVGAGI. The CDR3 contains 12 residues. The CDR3 region has the DNA TGTGCCAGCAGTTACGAAGGTTACGAGCAGTACTTC. Translated, it gives CASSYEGYEQYF.

The chain is built from TRBV5-4 and TRBJ1-3; D is uncertain. Trimming stripped 0 bases from V and 2 bases from J, with 6 bases between. Germline CDR1 and CDR2: SGHNT and YYREEE (reference sequence). CDR3 length: 14 residues. The CDR3 protein is CASSLGTPGNTIYF. In DNA, the CDR3 is TGTGCCAGCAGCTTGGGGACCCCTGGAAACACCATATATTTT.

This clone has ten or more counts. The rearrangement links TRBV28 to TRBJ2-7; 8 positions match TRBD1. The CDR3 is 15 amino acids. Germline CDR1 and CDR2: MDHEN and SYDVKM. With V trimmed by 7 bases and J by 0 bases, 8 bases remained unmatched. DNA for the CDR3: TGTGCCAGCACCTTCGTGACAGGGGCCTCCTACGAGCAGTACTTC. This gives the protein CASTFVTGASYEQYF.

The genes are TRBV10-1 and TRBJ2-7; TRBD1 agrees at 7 bases. Germline V gene data show CDR1 as WNHNN and CDR2 as SYGVQD (reference sequence). This CDR3 is built from 13 residues. V dropped 4 bases and J dropped 4; count of bases not matched to a gene: 4. The CDR3 sequence: CASSGLQGYEQYF. The CDR3, as DNA: TGCGCCAGCAGTGGACTACAGGGGTACGAGCAGTACTTC.

The chain has TRBV7-3 and TRBJ2-3; perhaps TRBD2 as D (6 bases). In germline, CDR1 is SGHTA, CDR2 FQGTGA. The V and J ends lost 0 bases and 5 bases respectively, with 9 bases between them. The CDR3 loop spans 14 amino acids. CDR3 loop: CASSLTGSIDTQYF. As DNA, the CDR3 is TGTGCCAGCAGCTTAACCGGGAGTATAGATACGCAGTATTTT.

The chain is built from TRBV14 and TRBJ2-7; D possibly corresponds to TRBD2 (6 bases). Germline V gene sequence: CDR1 SGHDN, CDR2 FVKESK. Trimming cost V 6 bases and J 4 bases, with 13 bases left between them. The CDR3 is 13 amino acids. This chain's CDR3 is CASREEGPYEQYF. The CDR3 DNA reads TGTGCCAGCAGAGAGGAGGGACCGTACGAGCAGTACTTC.

The CDR3 reads CASSSGLSGETQYF. The CDR3 DNA follows: TGTGCCAGCAGTTCGGGACTATCAGGGGAGACCCAGTACTTC. The rearrangement uses TRBV6-6 and TRBJ2-5; 7 positions match TRBD2. This CDR3 region has 14 residues. J was trimmed by 5 bases and V by 4 bases; bases with no gene match: 7. Germline CDR1 is MNHNY and CDR2 is SVGAGI (reference sequence).

This sequence joins TRBV19 and TRBJ2-2; 7 positions match TRBD1. The CDR3 spans 16 residues. V was pared by 9 bases and J by 0 bases, with 10 bases of the junction left unmatched. CDR1 LNHDA and CDR2 SQIVND come from the germline V gene (reference sequence). The CDR3 region is CASIRATGSNTGELFF. In DNA form, the CDR3 reads TGTGCCAGCATTAGGGCGACAGGGTCGAACACCGGGGAGCTGTTTTTT.

The rearrangement links TRBV6-1 to TRBJ1-1; D not certain. V lost 9 bases and J lost 1, with 12 bases in between. CDR3 size: 13 residues. Per the germline V gene, CDR1 is MNHNS and CDR2 is SASEGT. The CDR3 sequence is CASPKTENTEAFF. The CDR3 DNA reads TGTGCCAGTCCCAAGACGGAGAACACTGAAGCTTTCTTT.

This rearrangement joins TRBV29-1 to TRBJ2-7, with a possible D match to TRBD1 (5 bases). CDR3 length: 13 residues. V shed 8 bases and J shed 0 bases, with 14 bases lying between them. Germline-derived CDR1 and CDR2 are SQVTM and ANQGSEA. This CDR3 is CSIRQTSSYEQYF. CDR3 nucleotides: TGCAGCATAAGACAGACGAGCTCCTACGAGCAGTACTTC.

The CDR3 reads CASSQSGGYTEAFF. The CDR3 coding sequence is TGTGCCAGCAGCCAATCGGGGGGTTACACTGAAGCTTTCTTT. The chain links TRBV16 to TRBJ1-1; D is perhaps TRBD1 (5 bases). With 0 bases removed from V and 3 bases from J, the gap between germline ends came to 8 bases. This CDR3 region has 14 residues. Germline V lookup: CDR1 KGHSY, CDR2 FQNENV.